The T cell receptor beta chain described here comes from a study of shared clonotypes between healthy human individuals. Regarding the study as a whole: Between four donors, naive CD4 clonotypes were shared at a level of around 5.1%.

V was trimmed by 7 bases and J by 11 bases, leaving 12 bases between them. The germline gives CDR1 SGHAT, CDR2 FQNNGV. The CDR3 covers 11 residues. Points on this clone: Its antigen is unknown.

The repertoire was sequenced with immunoSEQ multiplex PCR; TCRdb's copy has only in-frame clones and lacks some. Of 1,400,000 or so clones in the sample, 98% to 99% were seen once. Sequenced sample: naive CD4+ T cells sorted from blood. Described subset: CD45RA+ positively selected. The V call is TRBV11-2, the J call TRBJ2-1; possibly TRBD1 for D (5 bases). This sequence was found in a man younger than 40 in good health. Here the CDR3 DNA reads TGTGCCAGCACCTTGGGGCGAAAGCAGTTCTTC. This encodes CASTLGRKQFF.